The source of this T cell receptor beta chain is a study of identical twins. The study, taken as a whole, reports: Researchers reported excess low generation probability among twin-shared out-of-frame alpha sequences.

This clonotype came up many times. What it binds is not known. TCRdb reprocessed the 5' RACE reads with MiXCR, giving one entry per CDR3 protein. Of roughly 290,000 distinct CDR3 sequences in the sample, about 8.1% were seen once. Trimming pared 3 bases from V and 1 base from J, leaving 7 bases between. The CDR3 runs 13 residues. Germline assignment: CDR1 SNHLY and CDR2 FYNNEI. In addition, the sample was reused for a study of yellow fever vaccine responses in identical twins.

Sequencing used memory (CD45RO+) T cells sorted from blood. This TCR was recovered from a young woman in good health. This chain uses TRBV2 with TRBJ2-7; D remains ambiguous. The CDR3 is CASSDGSSYEQYV. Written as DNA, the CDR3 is TGTGCCAGCAGTGATGGAAGTTCCTACGAGCAGTACGTC.